This TCR beta chain was documented in a study of blood T cell repertoires in COVID-19. This clone turned up a few times. Per the study methods: Estimation of nucleated cell counts relied on the amplification of reference gene primers. This table comes from immunoSEQ multiplex PCR, and its TCRdb copy is limited to in-frame clones, with some not included. The D gene and trimming were derived from the DNA, and the V and J assignments and clone size from that table. Of 250,000 to 350,000 clones listed, 70% to 90% are singletons. V lost 0 bases and J 1 base, leaving 9 bases between the germline ends. This CDR3 contains 15 residues. Germline loops: CDR1 ENHRY, CDR2 SYGVKD.

This TCR came from a woman in her forties or fifties with active or convalescent COVID-19. This chain uses TRBV10-3 with TRBJ1-1; possible D gene TRBD1, 6 bases. The sequenced sample consisted of peripheral blood. In nucleotides, the CDR3 is TGTGCCATCAGTGAGTCTGCAGGGGCGAACACTGAAGCTTTCTTT. Translated, it gives CAISESAGANTEAFF.